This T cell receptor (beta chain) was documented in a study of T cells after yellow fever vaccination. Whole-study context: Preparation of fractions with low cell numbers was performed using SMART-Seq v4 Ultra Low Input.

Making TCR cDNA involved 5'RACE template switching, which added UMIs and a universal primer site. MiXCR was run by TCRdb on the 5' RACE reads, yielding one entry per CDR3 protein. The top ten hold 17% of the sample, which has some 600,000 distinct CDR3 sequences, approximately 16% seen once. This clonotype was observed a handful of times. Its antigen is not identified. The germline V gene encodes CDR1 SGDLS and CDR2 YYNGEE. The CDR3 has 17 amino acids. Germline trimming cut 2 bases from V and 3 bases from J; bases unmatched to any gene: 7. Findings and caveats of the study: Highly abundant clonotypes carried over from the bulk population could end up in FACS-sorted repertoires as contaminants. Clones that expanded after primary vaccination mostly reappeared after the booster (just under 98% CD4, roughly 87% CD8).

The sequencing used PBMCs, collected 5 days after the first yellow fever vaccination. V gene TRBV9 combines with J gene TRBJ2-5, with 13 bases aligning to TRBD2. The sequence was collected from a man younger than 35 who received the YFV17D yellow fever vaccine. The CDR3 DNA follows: TGTGCCAGCAGCGTGGGGACTAGCGGGACGGGAGAAGAGACCCAGTACTTC. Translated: CASSVGTSGTGEETQYF.